This T cell receptor beta chain comes out of a study of PD-L1 blockade in urothelial cancer. Across the whole study: About 90% of the roughly 29 patients were males with bladder-origin urothelial cancer.

V was pared by 4 bases and J by 6 bases, with 20 bases between. Per the germline V gene, CDR1 is SGHRS and CDR2 is YFSETQ. The CDR3 loop spans 15 amino acids. This clone was detected only once. The assay was immunoSEQ multiplex PCR, and TCRdb's table has in-frame clones only and misses some. The sample lists almost 90,000 clones; roughly 84% were seen once. Stated time point: pretreatment peripheral blood. The receptor was isolated from a man in his fifties or sixties with urothelial cancer. The material was PBMCs, obtained around atezolizumab (anti-PD-L1) treatment. V usage is TRBV5-1 and J usage is TRBJ2-7; possible D gene TRBD2, 6 bases. CDR3 nucleotide sequence: TGCGCCAGCAGCCCTCGGCGGGGCAGGGCGGGCGAGCAGTACTTC. Its protein is CASSPRRGRAGEQYF.